A selection of T cell receptor beta chains follows, all from one sample in a study of CD8 T cells in ankylosing spondylitis. TCRdb reprocessed the 5' RACE reads with MiXCR, giving one entry per CDR3 protein. The sample includes about 250,000 distinct CDR3 sequences, 7% to 10% of them seen just once. What was sequenced was blood, either unsorted or a sorted T cell fraction (not recorded which). The origin of the receptors is a female donor with ankylosing spondylitis or in good health (not recorded which). Each CDR3 is given with its conserved first and last residue. A D gene is named only where the DNA matches it firmly. Part of the rows lack a size; the others show once, few, many or a class for expanded clones.

DNA	CDR3	D	J	size	V
TGTGCCAGCAGGGCCGGGACTCCGGGAAGGGAGCTGTTTTTT	CASRAGTPGRELFF	.	TRBJ2-2	many	TRBV6-2/TRBV6-3
TGTGCTAGTGGTTCTCGACAGGGGGGCAACGTAAACTATGGCTACACCTTC	CASGSRQGGNVNYGYTF	TRBD1	TRBJ1-2	many	TRBV12-5
TGCAGTGCTAACGGGGGCTCTGGGGCCAACGTCCTGACTTTC	CSANGGSGANVLTF	.	TRBJ2-6	many	TRBV20-1
TGCAGTGCGGGTCGGGAGGGGAGCGGCTCCTTCACGGATACGCAGTATTTT	CSAGREGSGSFTDTQYF	TRBD2	TRBJ2-3	many	TRBV20-1
TGTGCCAGCAGCTTGATGGCGGGTCTTGACAATGAGCAGTTCTTC	CASSLMAGLDNEQFF	.	TRBJ2-1	many	TRBV5-5
TGTGCCAGCAGTGTCCTAGCGCTTCACACCGGGGAGCTGTTTTTT	CASSVLALHTGELFF	.	TRBJ2-2	.	TRBV6-1
TGCAGTGCTAGAGTTTTGGGGGAGACCCAGTACTTC	CSARVLGETQYF	.	TRBJ2-5	many	TRBV20-1
TGTGCCAGCAGCCCCGCAAGGACTACCCCTTACGAGCAGTACTTC	CASSPARTTPYEQYF	.	TRBJ2-7	.	TRBV5-5
TGTGCCAGCAGCCCGACCACCGCCGGGACAGGGTACACTGAAGCTTTCTTT	CASSPTTAGTGYTEAFF	TRBD1	TRBJ1-1	many	TRBV6-1
TGCAGCGTGGTGGGGACTAGCCGGAATGAGCAGTTCTTC	CSVVGTSRNEQFF	TRBD2	TRBJ2-1	.	TRBV20-1
TGCGCCAGCAGCAAGGAGCCTAGTGAGGGGGGGACCCAGTACTTC	CASSKEPSEGGTQYF	.	TRBJ2-5	many	TRBV5-1
TGCAGCGTTGGTTTTAATGGGGGGACTGAAGCTTTCTTT	CSVGFNGGTEAFF	.	TRBJ1-1	many	TRBV29-1
TGTGCCAGCAGCCCTGGACATCGCGAAAAACTGTTTTTT	CASSPGHREKLFF	.	TRBJ1-4	many	TRBV7-2
TGTGCCACCAGTGATATCCGGACTAGCGGGGCCGTCACAGATACGCAGTATTTT	CATSDIRTSGAVTDTQYF	TRBD2	TRBJ2-3	many	TRBV24-1
TGTGCCAGCACAAAACAGCGCGACTATGGCTACACCTTC	CASTKQRDYGYTF	.	TRBJ1-2	many	TRBV6-1
TGTGCCAGCAGCTTAGCGCATGGTACAGGGCGTAACGAGCAGTACTTC	CASSLAHGTGRNEQYF	.	TRBJ2-7	many	TRBV7-2
TGCGCCAGCAGCTTGGAGGGCCTAGCGGGAGTGGATACGCAGTATTTT	CASSLEGLAGVDTQYF	TRBD2	TRBJ2-3	many	TRBV5-1
TGCAGTGCTAGAGATGGAAATGAGCAGTTCTTC	CSARDGNEQFF	.	TRBJ2-1	many	TRBV20-1
TGTGCCAGCAGGACAGGCAATTCTGAAAAACTGTTTTTT	CASRTGNSEKLFF	.	TRBJ1-4	.	TRBV7-8
TGTGCCAGCAGCTCCGACAAGGCCTATGGCTACACCTTC	CASSSDKAYGYTF	.	TRBJ1-2	few	TRBV7-9
TGCAGCGTTGTACCCGGACTAGCGGGAGCCCAAGAGACCCAGTACTTC	CSVVPGLAGAQETQYF	TRBD2	TRBJ2-5	many	TRBV29-1
TGTGTCAGCAGTTATAGCGGCAATGAGCAGTTCTTC	CVSSYSGNEQFF	.	TRBJ2-1	.	TRBV12-3/TRBV12-4
TGTGCCAGCAGCCCCGCGGTTGGGGGAACTGAAGCTTTCTTT	CASSPAVGGTEAFF	.	TRBJ1-1	many	TRBV7-9
TGTGCCAGCAGGATCCGGGACGGCGATGAAAAACTGTTTTTT	CASRIRDGDEKLFF	.	TRBJ1-4	many	TRBV12-3/TRBV12-4
TGTGCCATCAGTGAGTCAGATGAGGGGGCGAACACCGGGGAGCTGTTTTTT	CAISESDEGANTGELFF	.	TRBJ2-2	many	TRBV10-3
TGTGCCAGCAGCCTGGCCGGACCCCCCTACGAGCAGTACTTC	CASSLAGPPYEQYF	.	TRBJ2-7	many	TRBV7-8
TGTGCCAGCAGCTTAGAGATTGCGCCGGGAGCCAAAAACATTCAGTACTTC	CASSLEIAPGAKNIQYF	.	TRBJ2-4	.	TRBV11-2
TGTGCCAGCAGCCGACTCCTGCAGTCGCCAACCTACGAGCAGTACTTC	CASSRLLQSPTYEQYF	.	TRBJ2-7	few	TRBV3-1
TGCAGCGTTGACTCATACAATGAGCAGTTCTTC	CSVDSYNEQFF	.	TRBJ2-1	many	TRBV29-1
TGCAGTGCTAGAGAAGGGCCCAAAAACATTCAGTACTTC	CSAREGPKNIQYF	.	TRBJ2-4	many	TRBV20-1
TGTGCCAGCTCACAGGACAATAACGGGCTGGTAGCTTTCTTT	CASSQDNNGLVAFF	.	TRBJ1-1	.	TRBV18
TGTGCCAGCAGCGTACCCCGGTCGGGGTTGGACACCGGGGAGCTGTTTTTT	CASSVPRSGLDTGELFF	.	TRBJ2-2	many	TRBV9
TGTGCCAGCAGTTTCCCAGGCCATGGCTACACCTTC	CASSFPGHGYTF	.	TRBJ1-2	many	TRBV12-3/TRBV12-4
TGTGCCAGCAGCTTACGGGACAGTAGGCTCAGGACCTCGAATGGGCAGTTCTTC	CASSLRDSRLRTSNGQFF	TRBD1	TRBJ2-1	.	TRBV5-5
TGTGCCAGCCGGGGCAGGGTGGATCAGCCCCAGCATTTT	CASRGRVDQPQHF	.	TRBJ1-5	many	TRBV6-2/TRBV6-3
TGTGCCAGCAGTTTTGGGACAGTGGAGACCCAGTACTTC	CASSFGTVETQYF	TRBD1	TRBJ2-5	many	TRBV12-3/TRBV12-4
TGTGCCAGCAGCCTTAGCGGGATAAGTGGTTCTTACGAGCAGTACTTC	CASSLSGISGSYEQYF	TRBD2	TRBJ2-7	.	TRBV27
TGCAGTGCTAGAGATGATAGCCTGCAGGGAGATACGCAGTATTTT	CSARDDSLQGDTQYF	.	TRBJ2-3	many	TRBV20-1
TGCAGTGTCACGTCTGGGACAGTATTTCCTAGCTCCTACAATGAGCAGTTCTTC	CSVTSGTVFPSSYNEQFF	TRBD1	TRBJ2-1	many	TRBV20-1
TGTGCCAGCAGCCAAGATACGGGGACAGGTACCTACGAGCAGTACTTC	CASSQDTGTGTYEQYF	TRBD1	TRBJ2-7	many	TRBV4-2
TGTGCCATCAGTGGCGGGACTGGGAACACCGGGGAGCTGTTTTTT	CAISGGTGNTGELFF	.	TRBJ2-2	many	TRBV10-3
TGTGCCAGCAGCTTGAACGGAATTAACACCGGGGAGCTGTTTTTT	CASSLNGINTGELFF	.	TRBJ2-2	many	TRBV11-2
TGCAGTGCTCCCCCGGGACTTCTCCAAGAGACCCAGTACTTC	CSAPPGLLQETQYF	.	TRBJ2-5	few	TRBV20-1
TGTGCCGCTAGGGGCAGGGGGGACACTGAAGCTTTCTTT	CAARGRGDTEAFF	TRBD1	TRBJ1-1	many	TRBV18
TGCAGTGCTGCTCGGGACAGGGGGATTCATGAAGCTTTCTTT	CSAARDRGIHEAFF	TRBD1	TRBJ1-1	many	TRBV20-1
TGTGCCAGCAGCCTAACAGGGGGCTTTGAGCAGTTCTTC	CASSLTGGFEQFF	TRBD1	TRBJ2-1	many	TRBV7-9